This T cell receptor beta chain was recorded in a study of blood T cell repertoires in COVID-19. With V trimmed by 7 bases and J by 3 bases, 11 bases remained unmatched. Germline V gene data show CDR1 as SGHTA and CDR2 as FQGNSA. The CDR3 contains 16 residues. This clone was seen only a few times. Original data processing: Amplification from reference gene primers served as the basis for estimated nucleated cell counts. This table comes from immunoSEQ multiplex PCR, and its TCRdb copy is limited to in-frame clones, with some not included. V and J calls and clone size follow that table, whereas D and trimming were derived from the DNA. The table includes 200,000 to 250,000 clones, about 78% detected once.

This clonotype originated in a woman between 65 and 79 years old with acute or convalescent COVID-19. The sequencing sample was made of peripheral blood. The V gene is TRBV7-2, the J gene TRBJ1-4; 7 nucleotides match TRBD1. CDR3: CASNTGARGPNEKLFF. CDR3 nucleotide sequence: TGTGCCAGCAACACAGGGGCCAGGGGACCTAATGAAAAACTGTTTTTT.